This entry lists 32 T cell receptor beta chains sequenced from one sample in a study of circulating tumor DNA in untreated peripheral T-cell lymphoma. Profiling relied on immunoSEQ multiplex PCR, and the TCRdb table lists in-frame clones only, not all of them. This sample has 7,000 or so clones, with about 72% found just once. The sample consisted of tumor tissue. These receptors were collected from a human donor with peripheral T-cell lymphoma.

The V call is TRBV28, the J call TRBJ2-7; 7 bases map to TRBD2. CDR1 MDHEN and CDR2 SYDVKM come from the germline V gene. V lost 9 bases and J lost 3; bases outside the gene matches: 17. CDR3 length equals 16 residues. The CDR3: CARTGTGGGVYYEQYF. CDR3 DNA sequence: TGTGCCAGGACCGGGACTGGCGGGGGAGTCTACTACGAGCAGTACTTC.

The genes are TRBV6-8 and TRBJ1-2, with unresolved D. This CDR3 comprises 13 residues. The V end lost 7 bases, the J end lost 8 bases, and 17 bases lay between the germline ends. Germline V gives CDR1 MNHGY, CDR2 SAAAGT. The CDR3 DNA is TGTGCCAGCACCCACTCGAGAGGAGTGGGCTACACCTTC. It specifies CASTHSRGVGYTF.

This chain links TRBV11-3 with TRBJ2-3; possibly TRBD1 or TRBD2 for D (5 bases each). V was shortened by 3 bases and J by 0 bases, with 10 bases between the two germline ends. The germline V gene encodes CDR1 SGHNT and CDR2 YENEEA. The CDR3 sequence is 15 residues long. CDR3 in amino acids: CASSFSGHSTDTQYF. DNA of the CDR3: TGTGCCAGCAGCTTCAGCGGACACAGCACAGATACGCAGTATTTT.

The chain is built from TRBV18 and TRBJ2-7; D gene ambiguous. CDR1 KGHSH and CDR2 LQKENI come from the germline V gene. The CDR3 is 14 amino acids. V was shortened by 0 bases and J by 0 bases, with 6 bases between the two germline ends. Written as DNA, the CDR3 is TGTGCCAGCTCACCACCGGAGTTCTCCTACGAGCAGTACTTC. It translates to CASSPPEFSYEQYF.

The V gene is TRBV6-4, the J gene TRBJ2-1, with a possible D match to TRBD1 (7 bases). The CDR3 is 15 residues long. The V and J ends lost 6 bases and 2 bases respectively, with 14 bases between them. The V gene's germline CDR1 is MRHNA and CDR2 SNTAGT. CDR3 residues: CASRTTGEAYNEQFF. The CDR3, as DNA: TGTGCCAGCAGAACAACAGGGGAGGCCTACAATGAGCAGTTCTTC.

CDR3 coding DNA: TGTGCCAGTAGGGAATCGCAGGGTTATAGCAATCAGCCCCAGCATTTT. Encoded protein: CASRESQGYSNQPQHF. This rearrangement joins TRBV19 to TRBJ1-5, with a weak D call TRBD1 (5 bases). Trimming removed 6 bases at V and 0 bases at J, with 15 bases between. The CDR3 has 16 residues. Germline lookup yields CDR1 LNHDA and CDR2 SQIVND (reference sequence). Based on the CDR3 plus reference TRBV19 and TRBJ1-5, the full variable domain is DGGITQSPKYLFRKEGQNVTLSCEQNLNHDAMYWYRQDPGQGLRLIYYSQIVNDFQKGDIAEGYSVSREKKESFPLTVTSAQKNPTAFYLCASRESQGYSNQPQHFGDGTRLSIL.

This sequence joins TRBV28 and TRBJ2-2; D uncertain. The germline V gene encodes CDR1 MDHEN and CDR2 SYDVKM. The CDR3 extends over 15 amino acids. V was shortened by 3 bases and J by 6 bases, with 14 bases between the two germline ends. The CDR3 loop is CASSLGSRIAGELFF. The CDR3 DNA reads as TGTGCCAGCAGTTTGGGCAGTCGGATTGCCGGGGAGCTGTTTTTT.

This clone occurred a few times. The chain links TRBV28 to TRBJ1-2, with TRBD1 as a possible D gene (5 bases). V was pared by 8 bases and J by 2 bases, with 21 bases between. From germline, CDR1 is MDHEN and CDR2 SYDVKM. There are 16 residues in the CDR3. CDR3 sequence reads: CASRVSIYEGNYGYTF. The CDR3 region has the DNA TGTGCCAGCCGTGTCTCTATATATGAGGGGAACTATGGCTACACCTTC.

V and J are TRBV7-4 and TRBJ2-3, with 7 bases that match TRBD1. This CDR3 has 14 amino acids. V lost 3 bases to trimming and J lost 4 bases; unmatched junction nucleotides: 4. Germline V gives CDR1 SGHVT, CDR2 SQSDAQ. CDR3 nucleotides: TGTGCCAGCAGCTTGACAGGGCTCTCAGATACGCAGTATTTT. This translates into CASSLTGLSDTQYF.

The chain combines TRBV14 with TRBJ2-3; D might be TRBD1 (6 bases). V shed 6 bases and J shed 6 bases, with 13 bases lying between them. Germline loops: CDR1 SGHDN, CDR2 FVKESK. The CDR3 spans 13 residues. Written as DNA, the CDR3 is TGTGCCAGCAGTAAACAGGGATTCGATACGCAGTATTTT. Translating it yields CASSKQGFDTQYF. The full variable domain, in which reference TRBV14 and TRBJ2-3 provide the parts outside the CDR3, is EAGVTQFPSHSVIEKGQTVTLRCDPISGHDNLYWYRRVMGKEIKFLLHFVKESKQDESGMPNNRFLAERTGGTYSTLKVQPAELEDSGVYFCASSKQGFDTQYFGPGTRLTVL.

V usage is TRBV6-8 and J usage is TRBJ1-2; no reliable D call. Per germline, CDR1 MNHGY and CDR2 SAAAGT. The CDR3 is 14 amino acids. Trimming removed 0 bases at V and 1 base at J, with 6 bases between. CDR3: CASSYSYSNYGYTF. The CDR3 nucleotides are TGTGCCAGCAGTTACTCTTACAGTAACTATGGCTACACCTTC.

V is TRBV1 and J is TRBJ2-7; the D call of TRBD1 is as the table states it, not checked on the DNA. TRBV1 is shown as a pseudogene. The CDR3 is 15 amino acids. The CDR3 DNA is TGCGCCAGCAGCCAAAGGACAGGGGGTTTGTACGAGCAGTACTTC. This sequence encodes CASSQRTGGLYEQYF.

This rearrangement joins TRBV29-1 to TRBJ1-1; D remains unclear. Trimming pared 5 bases from V and 4 bases from J, leaving 11 bases between. The CDR3 runs 12 residues. Germline CDR1 reads SQVTM; CDR2 reads ANQGSEA. The CDR3 sequence is CSVYGWGTEAFF. CDR3 DNA: TGCAGCGTTTATGGTTGGGGCACTGAAGCTTTCTTT. Combining the CDR3 with reference TRBV29-1 and TRBJ1-1 gives the whole variable domain SAVISQKPSRDICQRGTSLTIQCQVDSQVTMMFWYRQQPGQSLTLIATANQGSEATYESGFVIDKFPISRPNLTFSTLTVSNMSPEDSSIYLCSVYGWGTEAFFGQGTRLTVV.

V and J are TRBV6-1 and TRBJ2-2; TRBD2 aligns across 8 bases. Trimming at V came to 1 base and at J to 4 bases, leaving 11 bases not matched to a gene. Germline CDR1 and CDR2: MNHNS and SASEGT. This CDR3 has 18 amino acids. The CDR3 spells CASSEDLPRLASTGELFF. CDR3 sequence (DNA): TGTGCCAGCAGTGAAGACCTCCCCCGACTAGCGTCCACCGGGGAGCTGTTTTTT.

The chain employs TRBV6-8 and TRBJ1-5; no clear D gene. This CDR3 region has 17 residues. Germline V gives CDR1 MNHGY, CDR2 SAAAGT. The V end lost 2 bases, the J end lost 0 bases, and 14 bases lay between the germline ends. CDR3 coding DNA: TGTGCCAGCAGTTACGCCCGGACGGTGTATAGCAATCAGCCCCAGCATTTT. Amino acids: CASSYARTVYSNQPQHF.

This clone turned up a few times. The rearrangement joins TRBV16 to TRBJ2-2, with D perhaps matching TRBD1 (6 bases). The V gene's germline CDR1 is KGHSY and CDR2 FQNENV. The CDR3 runs to 15 residues. Trimming took off 6 bases at V and 6 bases at J, with 17 bases between the two ends. DNA of the CDR3: TGTGCCAGCAGTTCGACAGGCATCCCCGCCGGGGAGCTGTTTTTT. Encoded protein: CASSSTGIPAGELFF.

This rearrangement joins TRBV5-1 to TRBJ1-2; 9 bases are a match to TRBD1. The V gene end was trimmed by 2 bases and the J gene end by 8 bases; junction bases not matched to a gene: 7. CDR1 SGHRS and CDR2 YFSETQ come from the germline V gene. The CDR3 spans 14 residues. The CDR3, as DNA: TGCGCCAGCAGCTTAGAGGACAGGGGTGGAGGCTACACCTTC. Its translation: CASSLEDRGGGYTF.

This chain uses TRBV29-1 with TRBJ1-1, with D possibly being TRBD1 (6 bases). The ends were cut back, 4 bases at V and 2 bases at J, with 8 bases in the middle. Germline-derived CDR1 and CDR2 are SQVTM and ANQGSEA. The CDR3 sequence is 12 residues long. CDR3 sequence reads: CSVAGANTEAFF. CDR3 coding DNA: TGCAGCGTTGCAGGGGCTAACACTGAAGCTTTCTTT.

The DNA of the CDR3 is TGTGCTAGTGGTTTGGTACCGGGCACCGGGGAGCTGTTTTTT. Translating gives CASGLVPGTGELFF. The rearrangement uses TRBV12-5 and TRBJ2-2; D uncertain. CDR1 is LGHNT and CDR2 is FRNRAP in the germline V gene. The germline V and J ends were trimmed by 0 bases and 4 bases, with 6 bases remaining between them. The CDR3 spans 14 residues.

The chain uses TRBV19 and TRBJ2-2; a possible D gene is TRBD1 (5 bases). Germline values: CDR1 LNHDA, CDR2 SQIVND (reference sequence). The CDR3 has 14 amino acids. V gave up 6 bases and J gave up 2 bases, with 10 bases separating them. CDR3 nucleotides: TGTGCCAGTAGGTTGACAGAAAACACCGGGGAGCTGTTTTTT. This translates into CASRLTENTGELFF.

This clone was counted a few times. The rearrangement links TRBV19 to TRBJ1-5; D unclear. The germline gives CDR1 LNHDA, CDR2 SQIVND (reference sequence). This CDR3 has 14 residues. Trimming pared 5 bases from V and 3 bases from J, leaving 11 bases between. CDR3 nucleotides: TGTGCCAGTAGTCAGCCAAGGTACAATCAGCCCCAGCATTTT. Translating it yields CASSQPRYNQPQHF.

This clone was detected only once. V and J are TRBV7-6 and TRBJ2-5; TRBD2 agrees at 7 bases. The CDR3 spans 14 residues. CDR1 is SGHVS, CDR2 FNYEAQ, per germline. After removal of 4 bases from V and 2 bases from J, the junction contained 4 bases not matched to a gene. CDR3 amino acids: CASSSPGLQETQYF. CDR3 coding DNA: TGTGCCAGCAGCTCACCGGGACTACAAGAGACCCAGTACTTC.

This chain joins TRBV27 and TRBJ2-5, with D tentatively TRBD1 (5 bases). The V end lost 0 bases, the J end lost 0 bases, and 8 bases lay between the germline ends. Germline-derived CDR1 and CDR2 are MNHEY and SMNVEV (reference sequence). CDR3 length equals 15 residues. The CDR3 reads CASSLSNRYQETQYF. The CDR3 nucleotides are TGTGCCAGCAGTTTATCCAACAGGTACCAAGAGACCCAGTACTTC.

The chain couples TRBV28 to TRBJ1-5; maybe TRBD1 (5 bases). Germline V gene data show CDR1 as MDHEN and CDR2 as SYDVKM. The V and J ends lost 3 bases and 0 bases respectively, with 15 bases between them. This CDR3 comprises 17 residues. In DNA form, the CDR3 reads TGTGCCAGCAGTTTCGGGGGAGGGGCTTATAGCAATCAGCCCCAGCATTTT. Its protein product is CASSFGGGAYSNQPQHF.

The chain combines TRBV28 with TRBJ1-1; unclear D gene. Germline V gene lookup returns CDR1 MDHEN and CDR2 SYDVKM. This CDR3 is 13 amino acids long. The DNA of the CDR3 is TGTGCTGGCCGCCCACATATGAACACTGAAGCTTTCTTT. Residues: CAGRPHMNTEAFF.

The J gene is TRBJ1-2, the V gene TRBV18; 10 nucleotides line up with TRBD1. The CDR3 has 14 residues. V lost 3 bases to trimming and J lost 8 bases; unmatched junction nucleotides: 6. Germline CDR1 is KGHSH and CDR2 is LQKENI. For the CDR3, the DNA is TGTGCCAGCTCACCGTCCGGGACAGGGGAAGGCTACACCTTC. Translation: CASSPSGTGEGYTF.

This clone has only a few counts. The genes are TRBV6-8 and TRBJ1-3; no clear D. Germline assignment: CDR1 MNHGY and CDR2 SAAAGT. The V end lost 0 bases, the J end lost 0 bases, and 6 bases lay between the germline ends. This CDR3 has 15 amino acids. The CDR3 sequence is CASSYSAFSGNTIYF. CDR3 nucleotides: TGTGCCAGCAGTTACTCTGCCTTCTCTGGAAACACCATATATTTT.

This chain links TRBV11-1 with TRBJ2-3; 7 bases line up with TRBD1. From germline, CDR1 is SGHAT and CDR2 FQDESV (reference sequence). The CDR3 covers 16 residues. V was clipped by 5 bases and J by 3 bases; unmatched bases: 11. CDR3 loop: CASSRILTGLTDTQYF. CDR3 in DNA: TGTGCCAGCAGCCGGATTTTGACAGGGTTAACAGATACGCAGTATTTT.

V is TRBV6-8 and J is TRBJ2-5; D gene ambiguous. The CDR3 runs to 13 residues. The germline V gene has CDR1 MNHGY and CDR2 SAAAGT. Deletions cut 10 bases from V and 1 base from J, with 13 bases between. The CDR3, as DNA: TGTGCCACAAAGAGACCGCTCCAAGAGACCCAGTACTTC. Its protein product is CATKRPLQETQYF.

This clone was seen a handful of times. The chain carries TRBV11-3 and TRBJ2-3; D is perhaps TRBD1 or TRBD2 (6 bases each). Germline lookup yields CDR1 SGHNT and CDR2 YENEEA. This CDR3 is 15 amino acids long. Between the trimmed V and J ends, which lost 5 bases and 2 bases, there was a span of 14 bases. In DNA, the CDR3 is TGTGCCAGCAGCCAAAGGGGGGCAAACACAGATACGCAGTATTTT. It encodes CASSQRGANTDTQYF. Using reference TRBV11-3 and TRBJ2-3 for the parts outside the CDR3, the full variable domain is EAGVVQSPRYKIIEKKQPVAFWCNPISGHNTLYWYLQNLGQGPELLIRYENEEAVDDSQLPKDRFSAERLKGVDSTLKIQPAELGDSAVYLCASSQRGANTDTQYFGPGTRLTVL.

In its sample, this clone was seen a few times. The chain has TRBV11-3 and TRBJ1-5, with 9 positions matching TRBD1. CDR3 length: 15 residues. Germline V lookup: CDR1 SGHNT, CDR2 YENEEA. V was pared by 5 bases and J by 3 bases, with 5 bases of the junction left unmatched. The CDR3 sequence: CASSKDRGTNQPQHF. In nucleotides, the CDR3 is TGTGCCAGCAGCAAGGACAGGGGCACCAATCAGCCCCAGCATTTT.

The J gene is TRBJ2-3, the V gene TRBV6-8; possible D gene TRBD1, 5 bases. The V gene's germline CDR1 is MNHGY and CDR2 SAAAGT. The CDR3 contains 13 residues. V gave up 10 bases and J gave up 0 bases, with 11 bases separating them. CDR3 residues: CAIREGSTDTQYF. The CDR3 coding sequence is TGTGCCATCAGGGAAGGGAGCACAGATACGCAGTATTTT.